This T cell receptor beta chain came from a study of blood T cell repertoires in COVID-19. Study-wide context: Sources were T cells, B-cell-depleted T cells, or PBMCs; the material itself was cDNA or gDNA.

The CDR3 has 14 residues. From germline, CDR1 is PRHDT and CDR2 FYEKMQ (reference sequence). V gave up 6 bases and J gave up 4 bases; unmatched junction bases: 5. Profiled with immunoSEQ multiplex PCR; TCRdb holds only in-frame clones, not every one. The sample records some 270,000 clones, about 90% being singletons. Membership in each cohort depended on participant-reported clinical history. Cohort 3 recovery required two negative PCRs, clearance, or symptom resolution. The rearrangement uses TRBV13 and TRBJ1-2; 10 bases match TRBD1. This clonotype originated in a woman aged 55-70 years who had recovered from COVID-19. The sequencing input was PBMCs or T cells enriched from blood (not recorded which). CDR3 residues: CASSSGQGIYGYTF. The CDR3 nucleotides read TGTGCCAGCAGTTCGGGACAGGGGATCTATGGCTACACCTTC.